The following is a T cell receptor beta chain sequence with its context. Its antigen is unknown. Base qualities are not at hand, and no much larger clone is one base apart. Libraries were made using the immunoSEQ multiplex PCR assay. The multiplex PCR relied on a mix of 60 forward primers for TCR Vbeta segments and 13 reverse primers for TCR Jbeta segments. The CDR3 region of rearranged TCR beta genes was amplified from genomic DNA with a multiplex PCR assay. The Illumina HiSeq System was used to sequence the amplified TCR beta libraries as 87-base-pair reads. Per the authors' processing: A later analysis counted about 80 million unique TCR beta chains across the 550 to 800 repertoires, and approximately 11 million of these chains were shared by at least two donors. Raw reads were error-corrected and collapsed into unique sequences by a nearest-neighbor algorithm in which closely related sequences were merged to remove PCR and sequencing errors. To assign V, D and J gene segments, CDR3 sequences were aligned to IMGT reference sequences. Each retained sequence needed at least a six-nucleotide match to both a V gene segment and a J gene segment. Rearrangements were called productive when the CDR3 lacked stop codons and stayed in frame with V and J; all others were non-productive. CDR3 was defined by IMGT convention, running from the second conserved V-encoded cysteine to the conserved J-encoded phenylalanine. In an earlier analysis of around 540 of the donors, sequences lacking an unambiguous match to a single V gene segment were excluded. An earlier analysis of roughly 590 of the donors called V segments functional above 56.7% productive rearrangements and segregating when the between-donor standard deviation exceeded 5%. A statistical classification framework was built for diagnosing cytomegalovirus status from the catalog of TCR beta chain sequences. In a later analysis, TCR nucleotide sequences were compared against IMGT/GENE-DB human TR gene sequences so that V and J genes could be assigned. A later analysis assigned CDR3 sequences and most-parsimonious VDJ recombination scenarios with the TCRdist pipeline. In a later analysis, each TCR beta chain was defined by its CDR3 amino acid sequence together with its V-gene family, and reads lacking a unique V-gene family were excluded. As a way to deal with suspected cross-contamination and a sequencing artifact, a later analysis dropped roughly 620 nucleotide sequences that were highly shared and had low generation probability. In a later analysis, a clonal expansion index was calculated for each public chain from normalized within-repertoire ranks of inferred template counts. In a later analysis, generation probabilities were computed using a VDJ recombination model fitted to out-of-frame rearrangements, and the results were checked against IGoR. A later analysis scored TCR-TCR, TCR-HLA and TCR-CMV co-occurrence with hypergeometric tests, applying a repertoire-size bias correction to TCR pairs. A later analysis estimated false discovery rates by permuting HLA or CMV assignments 20 times. In a later analysis, co-occurring TCRs were grouped using DBSCAN, with TCRdist sequence similarity added in when clustering inside HLA-allele-positive subsets. Repertoires with fewer than 30,000 or more than 120,000 public chains were left out of co-occurrence clustering, as were about 5 repertoires with anomalous nucleotide sharing. The source is immuneACCESS, and TCRdb retained only in-frame sequences with V and J called. Part of the clones is not carried over; for the studies checked, unresolved V genes explain less than half of this, and the remainder is unexplained. Clone size and V and J calls were adopted from that table, with D and trimming inferred from the DNA. The sample profile shows about 130,000 clones; approximately 85% of them were found once. The ten largest clones add up to 1.5% to 2% of the sample.

This sample is part of a study of cytomegalovirus exposure and HLA in healthy donors (dated 2017 in TCRdb). Some background on the complete study: In an earlier analysis of about 560 of the donors, under 300 Gb of sequence data and roughly 100 million unique TCR beta sequences from 150 million to 200 million T cells were reported. The study aimed to test whether signatures of past pathogen exposure could be identified by cataloging public T cell receptors. To study patterns of TCR occurrence, a later analysis re-analyzed previously published TCR beta repertoires from hundreds of donors and added high-resolution HLA genotyping. All discovery cohort repertoires had been generated on a single sequencing platform. The number of typed donors differed by locus: about 629-640 for A, B, C, DRB1 and DQB1; approximately 530 for DQA1; around 580 for DPA1; and around 490 for DPB1. In addition to the first cohort of about 650 subjects, a separate validation cohort of 120 different subjects was used. The T cell repertoires of roughly 660 subjects were profiled by immunosequencing and related to cytomegalovirus serostatus. Alongside the repertoire data, information on donor age, sex, ethnicity and CMV serostatus was compiled. An early release that covered more than 550 HLA-typed donors contained about 300 gigabases of sequencing data and about 84 million unique TCR sequences. Across approximately 400 genotyped donors of the cohort, an average of approximately 240,000 unique TCR beta nucleotide sequences per donor were sequenced, and roughly a sixth of those sequences were non-productive. Roughly 5 DR-DQ haplotypes were handled as single units for association and clustering, since linkage in the cohort was strong. Rather than using new phenotypic data, the later analysis identified candidate immune exposures from TCR beta sequences and from how often those sequences occurred across donors. A later genetic analysis took genome-wide SNP genotypes for about three fifths of the 666 donors and used that subset as a discovery cohort. High-throughput TCR immunosequencing, statistical association of individual TCRs with disease status, and machine learning were combined to predict cytomegalovirus infection status. An earlier analysis of 587 of the donors used high-throughput TCR beta sequencing to judge whether each TCR beta V gene segment behaved as functional or pseudogenic. Both class I and class II loci were covered by HLA typing, at four-digit resolution. Of the 398 genotyped donors, approximately 83% fell in the genetic ancestry cluster associated with self-reported Caucasian donors. The paper as a whole reports these results and caveats: For the cohort, immune exposure information was limited to CMV serostatus. According to a later analysis, most CMV-associated TCR beta chains appeared to be HLA-restricted, and the HLA associations seemed to be driven largely by CMV exposure. In a later analysis, HLA-associated TCR beta chains showed more clonal expansion and lower generation probabilities than non-associated chains that were equally common. Linkage disequilibrium might explain the correlated functional status among segregating V segments, but an unknown experimental factor could not be excluded. A later genetic analysis associated a missense DCLRE1C variant with V-gene and J-gene trimming of TCR beta chains, and an independent cohort replicated the association. In a later analysis, several top co-occurrence clusters were reported to appear linked to parvovirus B19, influenza, CMV and Epstein-Barr virus. According to a later analysis, TCR association rates differed among HLA loci, with DRB1 alleles showing the most associated TCRs and HLA-C alleles showing the fewest. HLA typing was unavailable for some donors at each locus, so association tests used only the typed subset. A further reported finding was that TCR beta sequences accurately predicted the HLA-A and HLA-B alleles for most subjects in the first cohort. A later analysis associated 17,000 or so TCR beta sequences with specific HLA alleles at a false discovery rate of 0.05. The classifier was reported to diagnose cytomegalovirus status with high specificity and sensitivity in both the original and validation cohorts. Compared with the 666-donor mean, donors in an Asian-associated ancestry cluster had fewer N-insertions in productive TCRs, according to a later genetic analysis. The earlier analysis of a few hundred of the donors excluded fewer than 20 rarely observed V segments, including chromosome 9 orphons, because counts were too low. A cluster of highly shared sequence variants was judged likely to represent a technical artifact of the sequencing pipeline. When HLA alleles, especially DR and DQ, strongly co-occurred, TCR associations were difficult to assign to individual alleles. In an earlier analysis of several hundred of the donors, most TCR beta V segments were observed in productive rearrangements about 90% or about 30% of the time, broadly matching IMGT annotations. In vitro tests confirmed that a few of the cytomegalovirus-associated TCR beta chains recognize cytomegalovirus antigens. This cohort had only TCR beta chains sequenced, and the lack of alpha or paired-chain data limited which features could be detected. A total of 150 or so TCR beta chains were listed by the study as associated with cytomegalovirus. Most TCR sequences were observed very rarely across donors, whereas some public TCRs were present in many individuals. Sequencing depth was assumed to be roughly uniform across donors in the presence/absence analyses, though that assumption may not hold. It was suggested by the authors that the approach could potentially be generalized to other disease states and immunological phenotypes.

The cohort was made up of 666 healthy bone marrow donors. All cohort members were sampled while nominally healthy, although unrecorded immune exposures were likely present. The donor tested CMV seronegative and was one of the 352 seronegative cohort members. Each donor provided a peripheral blood sample, and peripheral blood mononuclear cells were used for TCR beta sequencing. The Qiagen DNeasy Blood Extraction Kit was used to extract genomic DNA from the blood cell samples. Sequencing was performed on PBMCs. The TCR originated in a boy between 10 and 17 years old in good health and CMV-seronegative.

The CDR3 corresponds to CATNGDNEQFF. DNA sequence: TGTGCCACCAACGGGGACAATGAGCAGTTCTTC. The chain is assembled from TRBV2 and TRBJ2-1; D gene: possibly TRBD2, on 5 matching bases. Measured from the cysteine to the phenylalanine, the CDR3 is 11 residues long. Only the CDR3 DNA is retained, 33 bases long and in frame from the first base. V loses 10 bases, J loses 5 bases, and the germline ends lie 9 bases apart. Based on the germline V gene, the CDR1 and CDR2 sequences are SNHLY and FYNNEI.